Each of the 5 T cell receptor beta chains below was sequenced from the same sample in a study of STAT5B mutations in CD4+ large granular lymphocyte leukemia. Libraries were prepared by immunoSEQ multiplex PCR; TCRdb keeps only in-frame clonotypes and omits some of them. This table holds about 30,000 clones, nearly 90% found once. The sample consisted of CD4+ T cells from blood buffy coats. The receptors stem from a human donor in good health.

The chain employs TRBV25-1 and TRBJ2-3, with D possibly TRBD1 on 7 matching bases. Trimming took off 3 bases at V and 3 bases at J, with 16 bases between the two ends. Germline V gene lookup returns CDR1 MGHDK and CDR2 SYGVNS. The CDR3 extends over 16 amino acids. CDR3 nucleotides: TGTGCCAGCAGTGACCCCAGGGGGGCGGGTACAGATACGCAGTATTTT. Translation gives CASSDPRGAGTDTQYF.

In regard to this clone: Other DNA sequences from this sample encode an identical CDR3 as well. The CDR3 protein is CASSYSTRLNTEAFF. The CDR3 nucleotides are TGTGCCAGCAGTTACTCGACGAGATTGAACACTGAAGCTTTCTTT. The rearrangement joins TRBV6-5 to TRBJ1-1, with unresolved D. V was pared by 0 bases and J by 0 bases, with 8 bases between. This CDR3 is 15 amino acids long. CDR1 and CDR2 from the germline V gene are MNHEY and SVGAGI.

CDR3 bases: TGCAGCGTTTCAACAGGGCTCACAGATACGCAGTATTTT. The encoded protein is CSVSTGLTDTQYF. J is TRBJ2-3 and V is TRBV29-1; tentatively, D is TRBD1 (6 bases). Trimming stripped 5 bases from V and 2 bases from J, with 11 bases between. Looked up from germline, CDR1 is SQVTM and CDR2 is ANQGSEA. The CDR3 contains 13 residues.

The chain links TRBV7-2 to TRBJ1-1, with no clear D. The CDR3 is made up of 14 amino acids. Germline CDR1 SGHTA, CDR2 FQGNSA. Trimming left V 3 bases short and J 1 base short, with 9 bases between. The CDR3 bases are TGTGCCAGCAGCTTCATGGCCCAGAACACTGAAGCTTTCTTT. Protein: CASSFMAQNTEAFF.

The chain joins TRBV5-4 to TRBJ1-2; D not certain. Trimming took off 0 bases at V and 7 bases at J, with 7 bases between the two ends. This CDR3 comprises 12 residues. From germline, CDR1 is SGHNT and CDR2 YYREEE (reference sequence). For the CDR3, the DNA is TGTGCCAGCAGCTTGGATAACGCTGGCTACACCTTC. Translation: CASSLDNAGYTF.